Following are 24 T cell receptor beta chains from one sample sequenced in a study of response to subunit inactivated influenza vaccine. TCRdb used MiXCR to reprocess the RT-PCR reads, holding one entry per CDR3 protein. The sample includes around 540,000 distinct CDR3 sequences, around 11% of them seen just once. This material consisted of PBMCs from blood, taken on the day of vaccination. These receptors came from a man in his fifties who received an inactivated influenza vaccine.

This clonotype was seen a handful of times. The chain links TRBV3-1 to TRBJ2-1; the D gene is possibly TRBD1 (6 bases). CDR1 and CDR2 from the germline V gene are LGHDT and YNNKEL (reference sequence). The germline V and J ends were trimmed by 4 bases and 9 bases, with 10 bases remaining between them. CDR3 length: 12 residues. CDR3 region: CASSPQGPEQFF. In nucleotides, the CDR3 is TGTGCCAGCAGCCCACAGGGACCTGAGCAGTTCTTC.

In nucleotides, the CDR3 is TGTGCCAGCAGCTTATCCTGGACAGGTTTCGCGTATAATTCACCCCTCCACTTT. Translated: CASSLSWTGFAYNSPLHF. The V gene is TRBV11-2, the J gene TRBJ1-6; 7 nucleotides match TRBD1. V gave up 2 bases and J gave up 4 bases; unmatched junction bases: 11. The CDR3 has 18 amino acids. Germline V gene data show CDR1 as SGHAT and CDR2 as FQNNGV.

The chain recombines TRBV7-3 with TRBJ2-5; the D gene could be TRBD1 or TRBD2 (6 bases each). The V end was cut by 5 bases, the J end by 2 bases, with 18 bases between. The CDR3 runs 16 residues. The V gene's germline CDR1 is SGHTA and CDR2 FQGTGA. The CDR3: CASSPPEGGLQETQYF. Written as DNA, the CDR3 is TGTGCCAGCAGCCCCCCCGAGGGGGGCCTGCAAGAGACCCAGTACTTC.

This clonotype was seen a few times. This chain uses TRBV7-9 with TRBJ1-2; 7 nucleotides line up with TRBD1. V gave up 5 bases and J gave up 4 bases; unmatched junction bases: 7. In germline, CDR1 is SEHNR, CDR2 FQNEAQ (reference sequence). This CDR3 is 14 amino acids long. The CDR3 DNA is TGTGCCAGCAGCATGTTCGGGACAGTCTATGGCTACACCTTC. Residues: CASSMFGTVYGYTF.

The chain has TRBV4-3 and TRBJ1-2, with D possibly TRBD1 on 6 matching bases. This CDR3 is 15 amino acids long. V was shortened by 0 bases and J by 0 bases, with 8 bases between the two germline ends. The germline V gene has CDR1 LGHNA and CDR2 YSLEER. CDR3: CASSQDEGANYGYTF. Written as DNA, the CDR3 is TGCGCCAGCAGCCAAGATGAGGGGGCTAACTATGGCTACACCTTC.

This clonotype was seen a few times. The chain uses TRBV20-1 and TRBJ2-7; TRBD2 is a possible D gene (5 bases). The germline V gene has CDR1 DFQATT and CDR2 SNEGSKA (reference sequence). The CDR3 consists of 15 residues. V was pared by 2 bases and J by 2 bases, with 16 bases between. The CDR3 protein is CSARTKLGEAYEQYF. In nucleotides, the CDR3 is TGCAGTGCTAGAACTAAACTAGGAGAAGCCTACGAGCAGTACTTC.

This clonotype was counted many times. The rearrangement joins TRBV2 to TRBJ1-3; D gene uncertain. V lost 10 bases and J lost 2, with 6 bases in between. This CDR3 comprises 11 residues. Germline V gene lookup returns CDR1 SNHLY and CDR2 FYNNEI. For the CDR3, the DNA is TGTGCCACCGGACCTGGAAACACCATATATTTT. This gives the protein CATGPGNTIYF.

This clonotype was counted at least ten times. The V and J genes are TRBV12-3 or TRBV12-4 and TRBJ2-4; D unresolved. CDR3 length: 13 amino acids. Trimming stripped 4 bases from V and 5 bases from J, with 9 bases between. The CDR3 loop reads CASSYARENIQYF. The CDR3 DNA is TGTGCCAGCAGTTACGCCCGGGAAAACATTCAGTACTTC.

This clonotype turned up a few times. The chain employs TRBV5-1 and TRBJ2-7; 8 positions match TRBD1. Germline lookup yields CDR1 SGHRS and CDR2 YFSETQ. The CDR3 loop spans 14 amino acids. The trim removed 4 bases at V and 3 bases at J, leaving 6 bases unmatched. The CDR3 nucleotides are TGCGCCAGCAGCACCGACGGACAGGGCTACGAGCAGTACTTC. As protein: CASSTDGQGYEQYF.

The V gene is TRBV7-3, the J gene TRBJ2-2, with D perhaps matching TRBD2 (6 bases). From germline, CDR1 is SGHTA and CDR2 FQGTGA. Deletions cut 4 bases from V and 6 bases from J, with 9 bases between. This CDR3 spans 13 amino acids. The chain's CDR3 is CASSWGESGELFF. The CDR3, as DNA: TGTGCCAGCAGCTGGGGGGAGTCCGGGGAGCTGTTTTTT. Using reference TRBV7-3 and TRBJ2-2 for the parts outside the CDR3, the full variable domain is GAGVSQTPSNKVTEKGKYVELRCDPISGHTALYWYRQSLGQGPEFLIYFQGTGAADDSGLPNDRFFAVRPEGSVSTLKIQRTERGDSAVYLCASSWGESGELFFGEGSRLTVL.

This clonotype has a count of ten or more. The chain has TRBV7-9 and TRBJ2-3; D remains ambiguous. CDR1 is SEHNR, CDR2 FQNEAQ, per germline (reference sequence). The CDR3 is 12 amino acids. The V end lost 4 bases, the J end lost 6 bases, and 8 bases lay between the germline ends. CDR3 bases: TGTGCCAGCAGCTCTCACAGCGATACGCAGTATTTT. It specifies CASSSHSDTQYF. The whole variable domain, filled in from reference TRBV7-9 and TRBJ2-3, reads DTGVSQNPRHKITKRGQNVTFRCDPISEHNRLYWYRQTLGQGPEFLTYFQNEAQLEKSRLLSDRFSAERPKGSFSTLEIQRTEQGDSAMYLCASSSHSDTQYFGPGTRLTVL.

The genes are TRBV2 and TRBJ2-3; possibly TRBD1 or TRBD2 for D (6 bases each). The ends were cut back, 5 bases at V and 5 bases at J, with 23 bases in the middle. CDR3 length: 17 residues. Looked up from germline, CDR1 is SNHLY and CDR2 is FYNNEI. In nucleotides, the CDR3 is TGTGCCAGCAGTAAGAGCTTACAGGGAGGTGGAGGAGATACGCAGTATTTT. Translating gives CASSKSLQGGGGDTQYF. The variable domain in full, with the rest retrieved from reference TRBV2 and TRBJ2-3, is EPEVTQTPSHQVTQMGQEVILRCVPISNHLYFYWYRQILGQKVEFLVSFYNNEISEKSEIFDDQFSVERPDGSNFTLKIRSTKLEDSAMYFCASSKSLQGGGGDTQYFGPGTRLTVL.

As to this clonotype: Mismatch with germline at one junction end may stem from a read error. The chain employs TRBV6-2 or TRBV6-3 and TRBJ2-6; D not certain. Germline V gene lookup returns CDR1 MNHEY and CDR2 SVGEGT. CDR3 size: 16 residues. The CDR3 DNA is TGTGCCAGCACTTACAAGACTCCTTCTGGGGCCAACGTCCTGACTTTC. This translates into CASTYKTPSGANVLTF.

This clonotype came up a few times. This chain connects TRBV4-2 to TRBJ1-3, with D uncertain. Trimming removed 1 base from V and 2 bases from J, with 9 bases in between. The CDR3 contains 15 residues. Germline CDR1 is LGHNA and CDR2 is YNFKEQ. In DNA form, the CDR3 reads TGTGCCAGCAGCCAAGCACAGCCAACTGGAAACACCATATATTTT. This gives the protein CASSQAQPTGNTIYF.

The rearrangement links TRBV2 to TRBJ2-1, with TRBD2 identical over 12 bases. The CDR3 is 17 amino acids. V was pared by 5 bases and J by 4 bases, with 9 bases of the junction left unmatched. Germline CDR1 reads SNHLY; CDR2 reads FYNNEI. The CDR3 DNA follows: TGTGCCAGCAGTCTCGGACTAGCGGGGCGCTCTTACAATGAGCAGTTCTTC. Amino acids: CASSLGLAGRSYNEQFF.

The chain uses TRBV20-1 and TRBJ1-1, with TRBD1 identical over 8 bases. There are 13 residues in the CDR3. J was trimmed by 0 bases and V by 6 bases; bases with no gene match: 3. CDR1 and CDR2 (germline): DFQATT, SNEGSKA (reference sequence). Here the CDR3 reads CSAKTGVNTEAFF. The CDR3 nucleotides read TGCAGTGCCAAGACAGGGGTGAACACTGAAGCTTTCTTT.

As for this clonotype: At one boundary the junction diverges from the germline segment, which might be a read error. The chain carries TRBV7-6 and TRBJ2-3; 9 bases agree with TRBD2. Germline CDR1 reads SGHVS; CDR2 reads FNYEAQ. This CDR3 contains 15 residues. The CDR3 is CANSLAGASTDTQYF. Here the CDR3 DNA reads TGTGCCAACAGCTTAGCGGGAGCGAGCACAGATACGCAGTATTTT.

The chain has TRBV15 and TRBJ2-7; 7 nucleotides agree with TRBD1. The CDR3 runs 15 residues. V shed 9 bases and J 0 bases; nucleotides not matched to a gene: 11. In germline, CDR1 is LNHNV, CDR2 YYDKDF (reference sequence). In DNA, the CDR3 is TGTGCCACAGAACAGGGGCTAAGGAGCTCCTACGAGCAGTACTTC. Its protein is CATEQGLRSSYEQYF. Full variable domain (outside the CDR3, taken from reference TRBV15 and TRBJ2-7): DAMVIQNPRYQVTQFGKPVTLSCSQTLNHNVMYWYQQKSSQAPKLLFHYYDKDFNNEADTPDNFQSRRPNTSFCFLDIRSPGLGDTAMYLCATEQGLRSSYEQYFGPGTRLTVT.

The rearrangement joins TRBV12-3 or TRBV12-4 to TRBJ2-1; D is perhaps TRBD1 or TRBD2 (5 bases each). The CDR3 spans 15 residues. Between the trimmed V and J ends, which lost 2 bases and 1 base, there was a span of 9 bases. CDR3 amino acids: CASSLPGRSYNEQFF. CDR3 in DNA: TGTGCCAGCAGTTTACCGGGACGTTCCTACAATGAGCAGTTCTTC.

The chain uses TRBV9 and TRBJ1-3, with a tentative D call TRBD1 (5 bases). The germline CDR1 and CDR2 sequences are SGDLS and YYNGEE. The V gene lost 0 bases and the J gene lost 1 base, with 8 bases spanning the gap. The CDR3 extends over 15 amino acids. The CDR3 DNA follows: TGTGCCAGCAGCGTAGGGGGCGCTTCTGGAAACACCATATATTTT. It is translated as CASSVGGASGNTIYF.

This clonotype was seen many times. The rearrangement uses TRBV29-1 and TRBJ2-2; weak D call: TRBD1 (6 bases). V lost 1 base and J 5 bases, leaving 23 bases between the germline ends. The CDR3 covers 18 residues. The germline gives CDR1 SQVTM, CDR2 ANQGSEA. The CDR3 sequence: CSVEGYESWSGVTGELFF. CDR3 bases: TGCAGCGTTGAAGGGTATGAATCATGGTCAGGGGTGACCGGGGAGCTGTTTTTT.

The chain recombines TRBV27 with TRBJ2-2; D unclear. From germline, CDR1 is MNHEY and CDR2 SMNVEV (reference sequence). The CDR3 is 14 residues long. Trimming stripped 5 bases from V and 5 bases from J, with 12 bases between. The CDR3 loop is CASSHGFYTGELFF. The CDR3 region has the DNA TGTGCCAGCAGTCATGGGTTTTATACCGGGGAGCTGTTTTTT.

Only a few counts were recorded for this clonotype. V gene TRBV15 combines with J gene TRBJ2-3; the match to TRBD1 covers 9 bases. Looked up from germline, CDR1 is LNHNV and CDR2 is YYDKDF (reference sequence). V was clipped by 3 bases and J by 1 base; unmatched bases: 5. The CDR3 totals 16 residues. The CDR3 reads CATSSNRDRGTDTQYF. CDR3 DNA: TGTGCCACCAGCAGCAACAGGGACAGGGGCACAGATACGCAGTATTTT.

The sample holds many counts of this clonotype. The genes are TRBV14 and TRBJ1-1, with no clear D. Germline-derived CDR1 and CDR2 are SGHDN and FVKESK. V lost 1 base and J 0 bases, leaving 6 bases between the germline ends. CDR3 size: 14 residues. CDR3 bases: TGTGCCAGCAGCCAAGTATCCATGAACACTGAAGCTTTCTTT. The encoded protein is CASSQVSMNTEAFF. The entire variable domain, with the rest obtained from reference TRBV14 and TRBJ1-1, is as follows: EAGVTQFPSHSVIEKGQTVTLRCDPISGHDNLYWYRRVMGKEIKFLLHFVKESKQDESGMPNNRFLAERTGGTYSTLKVQPAELEDSGVYFCASSQVSMNTEAFFGQGTRLTVV.